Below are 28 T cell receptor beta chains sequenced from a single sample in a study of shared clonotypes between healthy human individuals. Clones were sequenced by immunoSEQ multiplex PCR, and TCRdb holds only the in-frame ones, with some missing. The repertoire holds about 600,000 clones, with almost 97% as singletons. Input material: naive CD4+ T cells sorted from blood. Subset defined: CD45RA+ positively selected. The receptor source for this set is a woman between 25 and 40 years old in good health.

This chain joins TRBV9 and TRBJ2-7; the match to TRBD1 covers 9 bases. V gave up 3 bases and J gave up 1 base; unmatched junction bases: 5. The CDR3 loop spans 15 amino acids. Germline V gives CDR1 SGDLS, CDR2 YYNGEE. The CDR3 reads CASSATGQGSYEQYF. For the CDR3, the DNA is TGTGCCAGCAGCGCCACGGGACAGGGTTCCTACGAGCAGTACTTC.

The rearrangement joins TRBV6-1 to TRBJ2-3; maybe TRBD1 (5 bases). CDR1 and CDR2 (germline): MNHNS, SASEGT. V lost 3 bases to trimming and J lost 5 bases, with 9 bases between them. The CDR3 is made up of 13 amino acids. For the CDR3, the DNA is TGTGCCAGCAGTGATCGACAGTTAGATACGCAGTATTTT. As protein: CASSDRQLDTQYF.

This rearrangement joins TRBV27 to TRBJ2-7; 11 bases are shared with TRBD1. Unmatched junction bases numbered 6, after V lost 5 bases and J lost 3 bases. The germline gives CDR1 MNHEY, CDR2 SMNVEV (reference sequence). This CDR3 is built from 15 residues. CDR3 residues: CASSGTGGVGYEQYF. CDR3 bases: TGTGCCAGCAGTGGGACAGGGGGTGTCGGCTACGAGCAGTACTTC.

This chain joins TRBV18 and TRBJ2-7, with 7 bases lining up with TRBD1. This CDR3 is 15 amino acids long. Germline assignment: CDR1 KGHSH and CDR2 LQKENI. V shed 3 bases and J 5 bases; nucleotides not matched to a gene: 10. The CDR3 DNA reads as TGTGCCAGCTCACCGGGACAGCCAAAAAGTCACGAGCAGTACTTC. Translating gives CASSPGQPKSHEQYF.

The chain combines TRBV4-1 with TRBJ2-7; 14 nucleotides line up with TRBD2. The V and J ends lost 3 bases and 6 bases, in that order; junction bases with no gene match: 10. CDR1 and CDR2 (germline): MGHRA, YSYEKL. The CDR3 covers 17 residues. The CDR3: CASSQIPGLAGEFEQYF. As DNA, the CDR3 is TGCGCCAGCAGCCAGATACCGGGACTAGCGGGAGAATTCGAGCAGTACTTC.

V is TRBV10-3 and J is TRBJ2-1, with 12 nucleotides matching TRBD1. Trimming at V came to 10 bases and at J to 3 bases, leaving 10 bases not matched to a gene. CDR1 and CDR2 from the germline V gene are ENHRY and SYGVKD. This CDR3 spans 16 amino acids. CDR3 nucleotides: TGTGCCACCCTTCCCGGGACAGGGGGCTACTACAATGAGCAGTTCTTC. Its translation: CATLPGTGGYYNEQFF.

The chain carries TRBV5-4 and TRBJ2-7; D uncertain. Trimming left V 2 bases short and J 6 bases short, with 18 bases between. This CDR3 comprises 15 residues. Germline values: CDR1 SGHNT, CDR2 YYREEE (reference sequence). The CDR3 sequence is CASSLMTTVASEQYF. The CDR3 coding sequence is TGTGCCAGCAGCTTAATGACGACCGTGGCTTCCGAGCAGTACTTC.

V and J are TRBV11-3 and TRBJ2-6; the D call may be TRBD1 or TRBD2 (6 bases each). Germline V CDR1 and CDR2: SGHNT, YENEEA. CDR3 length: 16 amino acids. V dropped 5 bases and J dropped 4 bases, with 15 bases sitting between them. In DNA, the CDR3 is TGTGCCAGCAGCAAGGGGGGCACTGTGGGGGCCAACGTCCTGACTTTC. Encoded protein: CASSKGGTVGANVLTF.

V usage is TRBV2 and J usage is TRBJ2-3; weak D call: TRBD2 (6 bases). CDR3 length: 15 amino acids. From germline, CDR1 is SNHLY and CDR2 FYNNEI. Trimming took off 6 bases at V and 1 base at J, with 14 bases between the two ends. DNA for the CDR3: TGTGCCAGCAGGGGCCCTGGAGGGGGCACAGATACGCAGTATTTT. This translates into CASRGPGGGTDTQYF.

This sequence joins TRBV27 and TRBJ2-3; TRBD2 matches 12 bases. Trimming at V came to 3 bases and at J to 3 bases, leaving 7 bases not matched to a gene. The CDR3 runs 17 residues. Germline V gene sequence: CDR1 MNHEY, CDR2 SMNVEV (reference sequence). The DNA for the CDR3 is TGTGCCAGCAGTTTTACAGTCGGACTAGCGGGAACAGATACGCAGTATTTT. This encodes CASSFTVGLAGTDTQYF.

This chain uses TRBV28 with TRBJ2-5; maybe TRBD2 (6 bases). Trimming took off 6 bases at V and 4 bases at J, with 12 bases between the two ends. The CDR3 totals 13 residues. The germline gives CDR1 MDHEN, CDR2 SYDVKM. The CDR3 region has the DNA TGTGCCAGCAGCCTACTAGCTCCAGAGACCCAGTACTTC. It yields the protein CASSLLAPETQYF.

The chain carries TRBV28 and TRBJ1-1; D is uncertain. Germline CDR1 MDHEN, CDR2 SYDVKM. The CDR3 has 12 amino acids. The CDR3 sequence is CVASDPNTEAFF. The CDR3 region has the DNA TGTGTCGCATCCGATCCGAACACTGAAGCTTTCTTT.

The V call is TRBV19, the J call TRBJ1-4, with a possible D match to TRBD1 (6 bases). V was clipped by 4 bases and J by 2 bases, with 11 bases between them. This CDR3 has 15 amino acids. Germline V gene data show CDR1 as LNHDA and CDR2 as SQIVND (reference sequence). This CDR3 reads CASSTTRGTNEKLFF. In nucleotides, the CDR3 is TGTGCCAGTAGTACAACCAGGGGCACTAATGAAAAACTGTTTTTT. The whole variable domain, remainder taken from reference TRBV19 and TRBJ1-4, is DGGITQSPKYLFRKEGQNVTLSCEQNLNHDAMYWYRQDPGQGLRLIYYSQIVNDFQKGDIAEGYSVSREKKESFPLTVTSAQKNPTAFYLCASSTTRGTNEKLFFGSGTQLSVL.

CDR3 loop: CAIRPGQGLTNEKLFF. The CDR3 region has the DNA TGTGCCATCAGACCCGGACAGGGGCTAACTAATGAAAAACTGTTTTTT. V and J are TRBV10-3 and TRBJ1-4, with TRBD1 identical over 9 bases. CDR3 length: 16 amino acids. The germline gives CDR1 ENHRY, CDR2 SYGVKD. Germline trimming cut 6 bases from V and 1 base from J; bases unmatched to any gene: 6.

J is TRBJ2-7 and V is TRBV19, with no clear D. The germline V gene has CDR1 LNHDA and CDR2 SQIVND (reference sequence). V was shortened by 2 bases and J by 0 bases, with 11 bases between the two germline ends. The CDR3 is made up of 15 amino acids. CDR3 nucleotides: TGTGCCAGTAGTATAAGGAGACACAACTCCTACGAGCAGTACTTC. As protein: CASSIRRHNSYEQYF.

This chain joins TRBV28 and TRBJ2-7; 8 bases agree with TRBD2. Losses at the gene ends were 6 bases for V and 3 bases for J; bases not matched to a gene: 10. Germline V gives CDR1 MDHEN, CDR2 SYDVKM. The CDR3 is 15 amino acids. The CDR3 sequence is CASSGPGGGLYEQYF. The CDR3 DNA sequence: TGTGCCAGCAGCGGCCCGGGGGGGGGACTCTACGAGCAGTACTTC.

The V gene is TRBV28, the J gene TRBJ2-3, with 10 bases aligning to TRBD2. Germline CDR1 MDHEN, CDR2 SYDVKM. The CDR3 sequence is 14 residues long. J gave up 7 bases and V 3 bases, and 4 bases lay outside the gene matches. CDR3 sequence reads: CASSFRLAGYTQYF. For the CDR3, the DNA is TGTGCCAGCAGTTTTCGACTAGCGGGTTATACGCAGTATTTT. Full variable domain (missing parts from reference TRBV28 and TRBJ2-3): DVKVTQSSRYLVKRTGEKVFLECVQDMDHENMFWYRQDPGLGLRLIYFSYDVKMKEKGDIPEGYSVSREKKERFSLILESASTNQTSMYLCASSFRLAGYTQYFGPGTRLTVL.

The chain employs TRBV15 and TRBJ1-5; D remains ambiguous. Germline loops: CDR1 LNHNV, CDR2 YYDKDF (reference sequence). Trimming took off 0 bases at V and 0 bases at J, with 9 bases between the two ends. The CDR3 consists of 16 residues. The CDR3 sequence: CATSRDGGNSNQPQHF. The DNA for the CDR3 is TGTGCCACCAGCAGAGATGGTGGAAATAGCAATCAGCCCCAGCATTTT.

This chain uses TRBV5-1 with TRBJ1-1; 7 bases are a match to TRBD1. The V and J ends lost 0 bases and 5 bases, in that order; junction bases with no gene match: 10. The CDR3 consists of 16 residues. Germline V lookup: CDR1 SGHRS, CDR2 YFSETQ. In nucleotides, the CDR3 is TGCGCCAGCAGCTTGGTCTCTACCGGGGACAGAACTGAAGCTTTCTTT. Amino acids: CASSLVSTGDRTEAFF.

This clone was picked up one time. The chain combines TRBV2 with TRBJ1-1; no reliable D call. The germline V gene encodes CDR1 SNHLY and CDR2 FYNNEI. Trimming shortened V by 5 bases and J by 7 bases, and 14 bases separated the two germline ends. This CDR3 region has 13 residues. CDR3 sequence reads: CASSLEITGEAFF. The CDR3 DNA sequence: TGTGCCAGCAGTCTGGAGATCACGGGTGAAGCTTTCTTT.

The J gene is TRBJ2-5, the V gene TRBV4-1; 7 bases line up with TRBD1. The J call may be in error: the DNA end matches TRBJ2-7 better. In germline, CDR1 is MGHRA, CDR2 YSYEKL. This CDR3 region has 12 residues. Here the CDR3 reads CASKTGFYEQYF. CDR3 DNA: TGCGCCAGCAAGACAGGGTTCTACGAGCAGTACTTC.

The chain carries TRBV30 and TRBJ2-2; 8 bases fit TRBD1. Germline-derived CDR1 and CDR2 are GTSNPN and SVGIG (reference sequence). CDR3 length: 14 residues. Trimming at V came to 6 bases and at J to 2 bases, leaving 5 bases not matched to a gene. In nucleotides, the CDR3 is TGTGCCTGCACGGACAGGGCCAACACCGGGGAGCTGTTTTTT. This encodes CACTDRANTGELFF.

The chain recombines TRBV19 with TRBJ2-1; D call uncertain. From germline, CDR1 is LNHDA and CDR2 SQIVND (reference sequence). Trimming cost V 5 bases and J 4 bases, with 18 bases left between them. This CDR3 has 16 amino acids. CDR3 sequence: CASSALNSLGYNEQFF. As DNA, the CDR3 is TGTGCCAGTAGTGCCTTAAATAGCTTAGGGTACAATGAGCAGTTCTTC.

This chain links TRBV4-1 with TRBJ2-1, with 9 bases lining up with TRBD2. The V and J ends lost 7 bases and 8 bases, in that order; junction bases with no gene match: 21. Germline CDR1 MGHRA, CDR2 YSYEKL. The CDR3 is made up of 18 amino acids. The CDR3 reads CASTKSGAGGPENYEQFF. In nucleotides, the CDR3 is TGCGCCAGCACCAAAAGTGGGGCGGGAGGGCCGGAGAATTATGAGCAGTTCTTC.

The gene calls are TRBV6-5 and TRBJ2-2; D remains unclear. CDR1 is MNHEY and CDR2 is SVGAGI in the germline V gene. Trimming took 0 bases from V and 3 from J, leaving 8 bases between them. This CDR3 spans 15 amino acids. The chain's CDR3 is CASSYSSGYTGELFF. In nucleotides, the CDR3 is TGTGCCAGCAGTTACTCTTCCGGCTACACCGGGGAGCTGTTTTTT.

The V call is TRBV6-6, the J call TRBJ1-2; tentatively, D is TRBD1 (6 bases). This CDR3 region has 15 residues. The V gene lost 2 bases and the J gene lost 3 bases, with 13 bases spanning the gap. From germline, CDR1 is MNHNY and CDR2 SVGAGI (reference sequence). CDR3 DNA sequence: TGTGCCAGCAGTTACGAAGTCAGGGGTGACTATGGCTACACCTTC. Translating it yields CASSYEVRGDYGYTF.

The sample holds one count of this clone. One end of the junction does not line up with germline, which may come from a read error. The CDR3 sequence: CASTLTQGVNYGYTF. CDR3 in DNA: TGTGCCAGCACCTTAACACAGGGGGTCAACTATGGCTACACCTTC. The V and J genes are TRBV7-2 and TRBJ1-2; 8 positions match TRBD1. The CDR3 runs to 15 residues. Germline CDR1 is SGHTA and CDR2 is FQGNSA. The full variable domain, completed using reference TRBV7-2 and TRBJ1-2, is GAGVSQSPSNKVTEKGKDVELRCDPISGHTALYWYRQSLGQGLEFLIYFQGNSAPDKSGLPSDRFSAERTGGSVSTLTIQRTQQEDSAVYLCASTLTQGVNYGYTFGSGTRLTVV.

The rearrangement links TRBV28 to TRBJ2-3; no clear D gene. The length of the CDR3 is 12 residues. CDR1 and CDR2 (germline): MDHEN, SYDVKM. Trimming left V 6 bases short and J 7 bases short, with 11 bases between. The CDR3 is CASSPIRNTQYF. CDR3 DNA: TGTGCCAGCAGCCCAATAAGAAATACGCAGTATTTT.